These 9 T cell receptor beta chains came from one sample sequenced in a study of CD8+ T cells in alopecia areata. Treatment indicated: oral pan-JAK inhibitor, 5-10 mg twice daily. Sequencing used cDNA as its template, made by extracting RNA and reverse transcribing it. Repertoires were generated with immunoSEQ multiplex PCR, while TCRdb's copy carries only in-frame clones and drops some. This table has 80,000 or so clones, around 67% appearing once. The sequencing here drew on CD8+ T cells sorted from blood, taken at week 24, from a patient treated with tofacitinib. The receptors were sampled from a human donor with alopecia areata.

The V and J genes are TRBV28 and TRBJ1-2, with 11 nucleotides matching TRBD1. V dropped 2 bases and J dropped 5; count of bases not matched to a gene: 13. Germline CDR1 and CDR2: MDHEN and SYDVKM. The CDR3 has 18 amino acids. The CDR3 DNA reads TGTGCCAGCAGTTTAGATGTTGGACAGGGGGCGCGAGTTTATGGCTACACCTTC. It encodes CASSLDVGQGARVYGYTF.

V and J are TRBV7-8 and TRBJ2-7; D gene unclear. CDR1 is SGHVS and CDR2 is FQNEAQ in the germline V gene. Trimming took 5 bases from V and 3 from J, leaving 8 bases between them. This CDR3 comprises 12 residues. The CDR3 here is CASSNGVYEQYF. The DNA for the CDR3 is TGTGCCAGCAGCAATGGGGTCTACGAGCAGTACTTC.

This chain links TRBV27 with TRBJ1-5; 7 bases map to TRBD1. Unmatched junction bases numbered 7, after V lost 6 bases and J lost 2 bases. The CDR3 extends over 15 amino acids. Germline V gives CDR1 MNHEY, CDR2 SMNVEV (reference sequence). The CDR3 nucleotides are TGTGCCAGCAGCCAACAGGGGAGTGGCAATCAGCCCCAGCATTTT. Its protein product is CASSQQGSGNQPQHF.

This clone is a singleton in its sample. The V and J genes are TRBV7-2 and TRBJ2-1; maybe TRBD1 (5 bases). V was shortened by 4 bases and J by 5 bases, with 9 bases between the two germline ends. The length of the CDR3 is 13 residues. Germline CDR1 and CDR2: SGHTA and FQGNSA. The DNA of the CDR3 is TGTGCCAGCAGCTCCGTAGGGGACAATGAGCAGTTCTTC. Amino acid sequence: CASSSVGDNEQFF.

The rearrangement joins TRBV25-1 to TRBJ1-5; possible D gene TRBD1, 6 bases. V dropped 3 bases and J dropped 3 bases, with 12 bases sitting between them. CDR1 is MGHDK, CDR2 SYGVNS, per germline. This CDR3 contains 15 residues. The CDR3 DNA is TGTGCCAGCAGTGAGACAGGAGGGGACAATCAGCCCCAGCATTTT. This codes for CASSETGGDNQPQHF. Filled out from reference TRBV25-1 and TRBJ1-5, the complete variable domain reads EADIYQTPRYLVIGTGKKITLECSQTMGHDKMYWYQQDPGMELHLIHYSYGVNSTEKGDLSSESTVSRIRTEHFPLTLESARPSHTSQYLCASSETGGDNQPQHFGDGTRLSIL.

The chain uses TRBV5-5 and TRBJ1-5; 7 bases line up with TRBD1. V lost 3 bases to trimming and J lost 2 bases; unmatched junction nucleotides: 2. The CDR3 is 14 amino acids. Germline CDR1 SGHKS, CDR2 YYEKEE (reference sequence). Here the CDR3 reads CASSYQGGNQPQHF. The CDR3 DNA is TGTGCCAGCAGCTATCAGGGGGGCAATCAGCCCCAGCATTTT.

The chain couples TRBV11-2 to TRBJ2-1, with D perhaps matching TRBD1 (6 bases). V shed 2 bases and J shed 0 bases, with 14 bases lying between them. The CDR3 is 17 amino acids. The germline gives CDR1 SGHAT, CDR2 FQNNGV. The CDR3 nucleotides read TGTGCCAGCAGCTTATTGGCTTCAGGGGACTCCTACAATGAGCAGTTCTTC. It codes for CASSLLASGDSYNEQFF.

In DNA, the CDR3 is TGTGCCTGGGATCGGGACAGCCTCACAGATACGCAGTATTTT. Encoded protein: CAWDRDSLTDTQYF. This chain connects TRBV30 to TRBJ2-3; 7 positions match TRBD1. Trimming took 5 bases from V and 2 from J; bases not matched to a gene: 7. Germline CDR1 and CDR2: GTSNPN and SVGIG (reference sequence). The CDR3 contains 14 residues. The entire variable domain, with the rest obtained from reference TRBV30 and TRBJ2-3, is as follows: SQTIHQWPATLVQPVGSPLSLECTVEGTSNPNLYWYRQAAGRGLQLLFYSVGIGQISSEVPQNLSASRPQDRQFILSSKKLLLSDSGFYLCAWDRDSLTDTQYFGPGTRLTVL.

V gene TRBV29-1 combines with J gene TRBJ1-1; D possibly corresponds to TRBD1 (6 bases). CDR3 length: 12 amino acids. The V and J ends lost 4 bases and 5 bases respectively, with 11 bases between them. The germline V gene has CDR1 SQVTM and CDR2 ANQGSEA. CDR3 nucleotide sequence: TGCAGCGTTGCTGGGGGGCGGACTGAAGCTTTCTTT. This gives the protein CSVAGGRTEAFF. The complete variable domain, with remaining parts taken from reference TRBV29-1 and TRBJ1-1, reads SAVISQKPSRDICQRGTSLTIQCQVDSQVTMMFWYRQQPGQSLTLIATANQGSEATYESGFVIDKFPISRPNLTFSTLTVSNMSPEDSSIYLCSVAGGRTEAFFGQGTRLTVV.